Listed below are T cell receptor beta chains from one sample, sequenced in a study of naive and memory T cell subsets. TCRdb analysed the UMI-ligation and nested PCR reads with MiXCR anew, one entry per CDR3 protein. The sample lists 95,000 to 110,000 distinct CDR3 sequences, roughly 15% occurring once. Sequenced material: naive CD8+ T cells from blood. These receptors came from a human donor in good health. Each CDR3 is given without its conserved first and last residue. The order of the fields is clone size, CDR3 length, V gene, CDR3 protein. Rows give clone size only sometimes, using once, few, many, or a class for an expanded clone.

- 13 TRBV7-9 ASSLVTRGLDEQF
- 13 TRBV4-3 ASSQEYARADEQY
- 13 TRBV6-2/TRBV6-3 ASSYERGTYNEQF
- 15 TRBV4-3 ASSQEQKRGAYNEQF
few 9 TRBV19 ASSNRGEQY
many 12 TRBV13 ASSTKARGYEQY
many 15 TRBV10-3 AISELPTPKGNYGYT
many 14 TRBV28 ASSFPSGQRLNEQF
- 12 TRBV7-6 ASSLGGRNTEAF
few 13 TRBV2 ASSEGDRDNQPQH
- 13 TRBV9 ASSGSGGDSDTQY
few 13 TRBV6-2/TRBV6-3 ASSSSGVLSYEQY
few 16 TRBV30 AWSVWVGGGFQADTQY
few 13 TRBV10-3 AISDSGSSADTQY
few 15 TRBV7-9 ASSLVGSGHVSYEQY
many 12 TRBV9 ASSVEGAKDTQY
- 11 TRBV20-1 SAKPTGEHGYT
few 14 TRBV7-2 ASPRRGSSGANVLT
few 10 TRBV7-9 ASSLAIDEQF
- 16 TRBV7-3 ASSTHLAGGPDTGELF
few 14 TRBV7-9 ASSFLTGGGYNEQF